The source of this TCR beta chain is a study of beta chain features in type 1 diabetes. Every isolated RNA sample was fully reverse transcribed, so sequencing captured expressed TCRB transcripts. Only in-frame clones appear in the TCRdb table, and some are missing; sequencing was by immunoSEQ multiplex PCR. The repertoire has under 800,000 clones, roughly a sixth of them found once; the top ten carry 0.09% to 0.095%. The V gene's germline CDR1 is SQVTM and CDR2 ANQGSEA. The ends were cut back, 6 bases at V and 0 bases at J, with 8 bases in the middle. This CDR3 comprises 12 residues. Material: naive CD4+ T cells from blood. The TCR originated in a man younger than 35 in good health. The genes are TRBV29-1 and TRBJ1-1; D ambiguous. The CDR3 here is CSVIGLNTEAFF. The CDR3 DNA reads as TGCAGCGTAATAGGACTGAACACTGAAGCTTTCTTT.